These 18 T cell receptor beta chains were sequenced from one sample in a study of cytomegalovirus exposure and HLA in healthy donors (dated by TCRdb to the late 2010s). The protocol used for the library was the immunoSEQ multiplex PCR assay. Drawn from immuneACCESS, this table holds only the in-frame rearrangements with V and J called that TCRdb kept. Clones are partly lost; checked studies trace under half to an unresolved V gene and leave the rest unexplained. The sample table shows some 170,000 clones, and around nine tenths are seen once. 7.2% of the sample is taken by the ten largest. What was sequenced was PBMCs. Every receptor here comes from a man under 40 in good health and CMV-seropositive.

This chain joins TRBV18 and TRBJ2-7; D gene uncertain. Per germline, CDR1 KGHSH and CDR2 LQKENI. The CDR3 has 14 residues. V was shortened by 8 bases and J by 6 bases, with 20 bases between the two germline ends. This chain's CDR3 is CASAKTGSPFEQYF. The CDR3 nucleotides read TGTGCCAGCGCAAAAACCGGGTCACCGTTCGAGCAGTACTTC.

A few counts support this clone. The J gene is TRBJ2-7, the V gene TRBV7-6; possible D gene TRBD2, 5 bases. The CDR3 loop spans 14 amino acids. V was shortened by 5 bases and J by 3 bases, with 14 bases between the two germline ends. Germline assignment: CDR1 SGHVS and CDR2 FNYEAQ. CDR3 nucleotides: TGTGCCAGCAGCGCCTCGTACGGGGACTACGAGCAGTACTTC. It yields the protein CASSASYGDYEQYF.

The chain couples TRBV5-6 to TRBJ1-1, with no clear D. The CDR3 has 14 residues. Trimming removed 0 bases from V and 0 bases from J, with 6 bases in between. CDR1 SGHDT and CDR2 YYEEEE come from the germline V gene. CDR3 amino acids: CASSLEYVNTEAFF. The CDR3 DNA reads as TGTGCCAGCAGCTTGGAGTATGTGAACACTGAAGCTTTCTTT.

V is TRBV19 and J is TRBJ1-1; D call uncertain. The germline V gene has CDR1 LNHDA and CDR2 SQIVND (reference sequence). The CDR3 loop spans 13 amino acids. The V end lost 0 bases, the J end lost 7 bases, and 9 bases lay between the germline ends. The CDR3 spells CASSIDVRVEAFF. CDR3 nucleotide sequence: TGTGCCAGTAGTATAGACGTCAGAGTTGAAGCTTTCTTT.

This clone showed up just once. This chain joins TRBV4-3 and TRBJ1-5; maybe TRBD1 (6 bases). V gave up 3 bases and J gave up 0 bases, with 9 bases separating them. Germline CDR1 is LGHNA and CDR2 is YSLEER. This CDR3 spans 15 amino acids. CDR3 in amino acids: CASSHNRASNQPQHF. In nucleotides, the CDR3 is TGCGCCAGCAGCCACAACAGGGCTAGCAATCAGCCCCAGCATTTT.

This chain links TRBV29-1 with TRBJ1-2; TRBD1 aligns across 7 bases. CDR1 and CDR2 from the germline V gene are SQVTM and ANQGSEA. J gave up 5 bases and V 5 bases, and 2 bases lay outside the gene matches. The CDR3 is made up of 11 amino acids. As DNA, the CDR3 is TGCAGCGTTAACAGGGGATATGGCTACACCTTC. Translation gives CSVNRGYGYTF.

Only one count was recorded for this clone. The chain links TRBV9 to TRBJ2-1, with 8 bases aligning to TRBD2. The V gene's germline CDR1 is SGDLS and CDR2 YYNGEE. The trim removed 4 bases at V and 3 bases at J, leaving 6 bases unmatched. The CDR3 sequence is 15 residues long. The CDR3 is CASSPSGGGYNEQFF. As DNA, the CDR3 is TGTGCCAGCAGCCCCTCGGGAGGGGGCTACAATGAGCAGTTCTTC.

The rearrangement links TRBV11-3 to TRBJ2-6, with D unclear. The germline gives CDR1 SGHNT, CDR2 YENEEA. The CDR3 loop spans 15 amino acids. Trimming stripped 5 bases from V and 0 bases from J, with 8 bases between. CDR3 in amino acids: CASSEPYSGANVLTF. Here the CDR3 DNA reads TGTGCCAGCAGCGAACCGTACTCTGGGGCCAACGTCCTGACTTTC. Based on the CDR3 plus reference TRBV11-3 and TRBJ2-6, the full variable domain is EAGVVQSPRYKIIEKKQPVAFWCNPISGHNTLYWYLQNLGQGPELLIRYENEEAVDDSQLPKDRFSAERLKGVDSTLKIQPAELGDSAVYLCASSEPYSGANVLTFGAGSRLTVL.

To note about this clone: At the DNA level, this CDR3 is encoded by other sequences in the same sample as well. The V and J genes are TRBV5-1 and TRBJ2-7, with D perhaps matching TRBD2 (6 bases). CDR1 and CDR2 from the germline V gene are SGHRS and YFSETQ. Trimming stripped 0 bases from V and 1 base from J, with 8 bases between. This CDR3 has 14 residues. CDR3 sequence reads: CASSLAGLSYEQYF. The CDR3 region has the DNA TGCGCCAGCAGCTTGGCCGGACTATCCTACGAGCAGTACTTC.

The V gene is TRBV14, the J gene TRBJ1-1, with D perhaps matching TRBD1 (6 bases). V lost 0 bases and J lost 7, with 12 bases in between. Germline-derived CDR1 and CDR2 are SGHDN and FVKESK. The CDR3 has 14 residues. CDR3 in amino acids: CASSQDRGKGEAFF. CDR3 DNA: TGTGCCAGCAGCCAAGACAGGGGCAAGGGTGAAGCTTTCTTT.

About this clone: The same CDR3 can be traced to other DNA sequences in this sample. This chain links TRBV7-3 with TRBJ2-1; D perhaps matches TRBD1 (6 bases). V lost 5 bases, J lost 5 bases, and 10 bases lay in between. Germline loops: CDR1 SGHTA, CDR2 FQGTGA. The CDR3 spans 13 residues. CDR3 protein: CASSLTGNNEQFF. CDR3 nucleotide sequence: TGTGCCAGCAGCCTTACAGGGAACAATGAGCAGTTCTTC.

The chain recombines TRBV6-5 with TRBJ2-1; D is unresolved. The CDR3 is 13 amino acids. V shed 8 bases and J shed 0 bases, with 8 bases lying between them. Germline V gives CDR1 MNHEY, CDR2 SVGAGI. The CDR3 here is CASRLSSYNEQFF. The CDR3 DNA is TGTGCCAGCCGGCTGAGCTCCTACAATGAGCAGTTCTTC.

The rearrangement links TRBV7-2 to TRBJ1-2, with 7 nucleotides matching TRBD1. CDR1 and CDR2 (germline): SGHTA, FQGNSA. V lost 7 bases to trimming and J lost 4 bases; unmatched junction nucleotides: 12. There are 15 residues in the CDR3. The CDR3 reads CASTPTGRGLYGYTF. CDR3 nucleotides: TGTGCCAGCACCCCGACTGGGAGGGGGCTCTATGGCTACACCTTC.

The rearrangement uses TRBV10-3 and TRBJ2-2; TRBD2 agrees at 10 bases. This CDR3 region has 18 residues. Germline CDR1 and CDR2: ENHRY and SYGVKD. CDR3 amino acids: CAIGGLASGSKDTGELFF. CDR3 nucleotides: TGTGCTATCGGGGGATTGGCTAGCGGGAGTAAAGACACCGGGGAGCTGTTTTTT.

The V call is TRBV5-4, the J call TRBJ1-1, with D hard to call. CDR1 and CDR2 (germline): SGHNT, YYREEE (reference sequence). Trimming left V 6 bases short and J 6 bases short, with 15 bases between. The CDR3 loop spans 13 amino acids. CDR3 region: CASKTLATAEAFF. CDR3 nucleotides: TGTGCCAGCAAGACCCTAGCAACCGCTGAAGCTTTCTTT. The whole variable domain, remainder taken from reference TRBV5-4 and TRBJ1-1, is ETGVTQSPTHLIKTRGQQVTLRCSSQSGHNTVSWYQQALGQGPQFIFQYYREEENGRGNFPPRFSGLQFPNYSSELNVNALELDDSALYLCASKTLATAEAFFGQGTRLTVV.

The chain is built from TRBV5-1 and TRBJ1-1; weak D call: TRBD1 (5 bases). The CDR3 has 16 amino acids. In germline, CDR1 is SGHRS, CDR2 YFSETQ. Deletions cut 6 bases from V and 1 base from J, with 19 bases between. The CDR3 reads CASKLYQGGTNTEAFF. CDR3 bases: TGCGCCAGCAAGCTTTATCAGGGAGGGACGAACACTGAAGCTTTCTTT.

CDR3 sequence (DNA): TGTGCCAGCAGCGCTCCCCGATACAATGAGCAGTTCTTC. Protein sequence: CASSAPRYNEQFF. The gene calls are TRBV9 and TRBJ2-1; D call uncertain. Trimming took off 3 bases at V and 4 bases at J, with 8 bases between the two ends. This CDR3 spans 13 amino acids. Germline V lookup: CDR1 SGDLS, CDR2 YYNGEE.

The chain has TRBV9 and TRBJ1-1; D uncertain. Looked up from germline, CDR1 is SGDLS and CDR2 is YYNGEE. The CDR3 runs to 14 residues. Trimming cost V 0 bases and J 0 bases, with 6 bases left between them. CDR3 loop: CASSVERMNTEAFF. The CDR3 DNA is TGTGCCAGCAGCGTAGAGAGGATGAACACTGAAGCTTTCTTT.